This T cell receptor (beta chain) was sequenced during a study of neoadjuvant anti-PD-1 for oral cavity cancer. The time point here: after neoadjuvant nivolumab, at surgical resection. Here immunoSEQ multiplex PCR was the method, and the copy in TCRdb shows in-frame clones only, minus some. This sample has roughly 36,000 clones; 35% to 45% occur once, and the top ten carry 16%. The V gene's germline CDR1 is LGHNA and CDR2 YNFKEQ. This CDR3 is 16 amino acids long. Germline trimming cut 0 bases from V and 8 bases from J; bases unmatched to any gene: 8. J is TRBJ2-1 and V is TRBV4-2; 9 nucleotides agree with TRBD2. The sample was tumor tissue, taken after nivolumab (anti-PD-1) treatment. This TCR came from a person between 40 and 85 years old with oral cavity squamous cell carcinoma. CDR3 region: CASSQDPGLALYEQFF. CDR3 bases: TGTGCCAGCAGCCAAGATCCGGGACTAGCTTTATATGAGCAGTTCTTC.